This T cell receptor (beta chain) was identified during a study of blood T cells in healthy people across ages. The donors, all healthy, were Caucasians living in Russia, aged roughly 6 to 95. Samples each yielded at least 5 micrograms of total RNA. Combining a sample-barcoded 5' primer with a J-beta primer mix, a second PCR ran for 7 to 11 cycles. Each CDR3 protein gets one entry after TCRdb re-called the 5' RACE reads with MiXCR. The table records around 320,000 distinct CDR3 sequences, roughly 26% of them present only once. Germline V gene data show CDR1 as SGHRS and CDR2 as YFSETQ. The CDR3 runs 15 residues. Between the trimmed V and J ends, which lost 4 bases and 1 base, there was a span of 14 bases.

What was sequenced was blood. The TCR sequence derives from a woman in her seventies in good health. The chain joins TRBV5-1 to TRBJ1-1, with D possibly being TRBD1 (5 bases). The chain's CDR3 is CASSPLDRGNTEAFF. For the CDR3, the DNA is TGCGCCAGCAGCCCACTCGACAGAGGGAACACTGAAGCTTTCTTT.